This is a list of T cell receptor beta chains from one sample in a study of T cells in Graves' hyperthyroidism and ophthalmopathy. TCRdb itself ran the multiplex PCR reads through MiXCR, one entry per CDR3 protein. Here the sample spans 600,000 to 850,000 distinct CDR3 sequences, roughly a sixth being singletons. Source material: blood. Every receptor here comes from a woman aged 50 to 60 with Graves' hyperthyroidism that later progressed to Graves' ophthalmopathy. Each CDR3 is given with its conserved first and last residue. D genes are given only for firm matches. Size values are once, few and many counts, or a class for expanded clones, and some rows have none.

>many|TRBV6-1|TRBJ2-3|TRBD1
TGTGCCAGCCTCAGGGACAGGTCAGATACGCAGTATTTT
CASLRDRSDTQYF
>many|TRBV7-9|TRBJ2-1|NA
TGTGCCAGCAGCCGAGGGGGGGATGAGCAGTTCTTC
CASSRGGDEQFF
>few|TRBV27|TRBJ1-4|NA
TGTGCCAGCAGTTTCGGGGGCGGTTTTGGAAAACTGTTTTTT
CASSFGGGFGKLFF
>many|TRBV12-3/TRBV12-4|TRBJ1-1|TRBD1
TGTGCCAGCAGTTCGCCGGACAGGGCCTGGAACACTGAAGCTTTCTTT
CASSSPDRAWNTEAFF
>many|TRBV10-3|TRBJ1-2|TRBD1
TGTGCCATCAGGAGGACAGGGTCCTTACTCGTAGCTAACTATGGCTACACCTTC
CAIRRTGSLLVANYGYTF
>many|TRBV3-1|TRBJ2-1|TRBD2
TGTGCCAGCAGCCAAGATATAGCGGGCTACAATGAGCAGTTCTTC
CASSQDIAGYNEQFF
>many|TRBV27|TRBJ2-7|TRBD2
TGTGCCAGCAGTCCTACCCTAGCGGCTGCCTACGAGCAGTACTTC
CASSPTLAAAYEQYF
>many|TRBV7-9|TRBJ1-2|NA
TGTGCCAGCAGCTTAGGTGGCTACACCTTC
CASSLGGYTF
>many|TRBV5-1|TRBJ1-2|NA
TGCGCCAGCAGCTTGGGACAGAACTATGGCTACACCTTC
CASSLGQNYGYTF
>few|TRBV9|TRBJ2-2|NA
TGTGCCAGCACCCCGGACGCCCCGAACACCGGGGAGCTGTTTTTT
CASTPDAPNTGELFF
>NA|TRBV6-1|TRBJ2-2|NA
TGTGCCAGCAGTGAGCGGGCTGCCGGGGAGCTGTTTTTT
CASSERAAGELFF
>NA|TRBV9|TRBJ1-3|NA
TGTGCCAGCAGCGTGGGAGAAACGTCTGGAAACACCATATATTTT
CASSVGETSGNTIYF
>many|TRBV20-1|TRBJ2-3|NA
TGCAGCCCCTATGGGCAGAACACAGATACGCAGTATTTT
CSPYGQNTDTQYF
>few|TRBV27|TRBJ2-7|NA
TGTGCCAGCAGTTTGGGGGGGGCGAGAAACGAGCAGTACTTC
CASSLGGARNEQYF